These 26 T cell receptor beta chains share one sample of origin, sequenced in a study of molecular identifiers for immune sequencing clone quantification. TCRdb fed the PCR reads into MiXCR, producing one record per CDR3 protein. The data hold around 470,000 distinct CDR3 sequences, with around a fifth observed a single time. Sample: naive CD8+ T cells from blood, with Jurkat cell RNA spiked in. Subset described: FACS-sorted CD8+CD4-CCR7+CD45RA+ naive T cells. The receptors stem from a human donor in good health. Some libraries in this study had Jurkat cell RNA spiked in.

There are many counts of this clonotype. V is TRBV12-3 or TRBV12-4 and J is TRBJ2-3; D remains ambiguous. The CDR3 length is 15 residues. The V end lost 3 bases, the J end lost 2 bases, and 12 bases lay between the germline ends. The CDR3 spells CASSLQDLHTDTQYF. CDR3 bases: TGTGCCAGCAGTTTGCAGGACCTTCACACAGATACGCAGTATTTT.

As concerns this clonotype: A read error may be the cause here, since a much bigger clone is one base away. The CDR3 does not close with the conserved phenylalanine or tryptophan, likely indicating a read error. This rearrangement joins TRBV28 to TRBJ1-5; D possibly corresponds to TRBD1 (5 bases). Trimming removed 6 bases at V and 2 bases at J, with 8 bases between. This CDR3 region has 13 residues. CDR1 MDHEN and CDR2 SYDVKM come from the germline V gene. This CDR3 reads CASRDSGNQPQHS. The CDR3 DNA reads as TGTGCCAGCAGAGACAGTGGCAATCAGCCCCAGCATTCT.

This sequence joins TRBV4-3 and TRBJ2-7; D call uncertain. The CDR3 sequence is 16 residues long. The germline V gene encodes CDR1 LGHNA and CDR2 YSLEER. Trimming removed 0 bases at V and 4 bases at J, with 16 bases between. The CDR3 is CASSQEVRVGGYEQYF. CDR3 nucleotide sequence: TGCGCCAGCAGCCAAGAAGTTCGGGTTGGTGGGTACGAGCAGTACTTC.

The chain carries TRBV5-4 and TRBJ2-2; a weak D match, TRBD1 (5 bases). Looked up from germline, CDR1 is SGHNT and CDR2 is YYREEE (reference sequence). Between the trimmed V and J ends, which lost 4 bases and 0 bases, there was a span of 16 bases. CDR3 length: 17 residues. The CDR3 nucleotides are TGTGCCAGCAGCCTGCCCTCAGGGCTATCGAACACCGGGGAGCTGTTTTTT. Amino acids: CASSLPSGLSNTGELFF.

This clonotype was picked up a small number of times. The chain joins TRBV7-8 to TRBJ2-3, with 9 bases fitting TRBD2. The CDR3 runs to 17 residues. J was trimmed by 8 bases and V by 2 bases; bases with no gene match: 14. Germline CDR1 is SGHVS and CDR2 is FQNEAQ. This CDR3 is CASSLNKVGLAISTQYF. In DNA, the CDR3 is TGTGCCAGCAGCTTAAACAAAGTCGGACTAGCGATTAGTACGCAGTATTTT.

A word on this clonotype: This clone may be a read error of a much larger clone one base away. The J gene is TRBJ2-7, the V gene TRBV5-3; D may be TRBD1 or TRBD2 (5 bases each). TRBV5-3 is an ORF, and what it does is uncertain. The length of the CDR3 is 15 residues. CDR3 DNA sequence: TGTGCCAGCAGCTTCGGGGCCTCCGAACTCCACGCGCAGTACTTC. Its protein product is CASSFGASELHAQYF.

This clonotype has only a few counts. The chain employs TRBV7-9 and TRBJ1-5, with unresolved D. The CDR3 spans 15 residues. Germline V gene lookup returns CDR1 SEHNR and CDR2 FQNEAQ (reference sequence). The ends were cut back, 0 bases at V and 2 bases at J, with 8 bases in the middle. The CDR3 is CASSLAGLGNQPQHF. CDR3 in DNA: TGTGCCAGCAGCTTAGCAGGGTTGGGCAATCAGCCCCAGCATTTT.

The chain links TRBV11-3 to TRBJ2-5; TRBD1 matches at 8 bases. CDR3 length: 15 residues. Per germline, CDR1 SGHNT and CDR2 YENEEA. The V gene end was trimmed by 1 base and the J gene end by 5 bases; junction bases not matched to a gene: 6. CDR3 DNA: TGTGCCAGCAGCTTAGGGGGACAGGTCGAGGAGACCCAGTACTTC. Amino acid sequence: CASSLGGQVEETQYF.

The chain links TRBV24-1 to TRBJ2-1, with a tentative D call TRBD1 (5 bases). This CDR3 is built from 16 residues. V was trimmed by 1 base and J by 0 bases, leaving 9 bases between them. Germline CDR1 KGHDR, CDR2 SFDVKD. The CDR3 is CATSDFRVGSYNEQFF. CDR3 coding DNA: TGTGCCACCAGTGATTTCAGGGTAGGCTCCTACAATGAGCAGTTCTTC.

This clonotype has a handful of counts. The gene calls are TRBV11-2 and TRBJ2-7, with no clear D. The germline CDR1 and CDR2 sequences are SGHAT and FQNNGV. The CDR3 covers 12 residues. Trimming stripped 0 bases from V and 7 bases from J, with 7 bases between. The chain's CDR3 is CASSLDSTEQYF. The DNA for the CDR3 is TGTGCCAGCAGCTTAGATTCCACAGAGCAGTACTTC.

The chain uses TRBV14 and TRBJ2-7; D assignment may be TRBD1 or TRBD2 (5 bases each). Germline lookup yields CDR1 SGHDN and CDR2 FVKESK. This CDR3 comprises 14 residues. Trimming pared 2 bases from V and 6 bases from J, leaving 14 bases between. The CDR3 here is CASSQNLGTAEQYF. The CDR3 region has the DNA TGTGCCAGCAGCCAAAACTTAGGGACCGCCGAGCAGTACTTC.

This clonotype showed up many times. The rearrangement links TRBV4-2 to TRBJ2-7; D remains unclear. The ends were cut back, 2 bases at V and 5 bases at J, with 7 bases in the middle. Per germline, CDR1 LGHNA and CDR2 YNFKEQ. This CDR3 spans 12 amino acids. The CDR3 DNA reads as TGTGCCAGCAGCCAATATGGCGACGAGCAGTACTTC. Amino acids: CASSQYGDEQYF.

This clonotype was observed many times. The chain recombines TRBV3-1 with TRBJ1-1, with D hard to call. This CDR3 contains 14 residues. In germline, CDR1 is LGHDT, CDR2 YNNKEL (reference sequence). Trimming pared 4 bases from V and 2 bases from J, leaving 11 bases between. CDR3 residues: CASSPTVQNTEAFF. The CDR3 region has the DNA TGTGCCAGCAGCCCCACGGTCCAAAACACTGAAGCTTTCTTT.

J is TRBJ2-7 and V is TRBV6-1; D unclear. Trimming removed 1 base from V and 1 base from J, with 11 bases in between. The CDR3 totals 15 residues. CDR1 is MNHNS, CDR2 SASEGT, per germline. Written as DNA, the CDR3 is TGTGCCAGCAGTGAAGAACTCGTCGGATCCTACGAGCAGTACTTC. It yields the protein CASSEELVGSYEQYF.

V and J are TRBV11-2 and TRBJ1-1, with D perhaps matching TRBD1 (6 bases). The CDR3 is 14 residues long. The ends were cut back, 6 bases at V and 1 base at J, with 12 bases in the middle. CDR1 is SGHAT and CDR2 is FQNNGV in the germline V gene. The CDR3 bases are TGTGCCAGCAGAGGGGGGGAAAAGAACACTGAAGCTTTCTTT. It translates to CASRGGEKNTEAFF.

Turning to this clonotype: A much larger clone lies one base from this, so it may be a read error. The chain uses TRBV6-1 and TRBJ2-7; TRBD1 or TRBD2 may be the D gene (5 bases each). Trimming left V 10 bases short and J 5 bases short, with 18 bases between. This CDR3 comprises 13 residues. Germline CDR1 is MNHNS and CDR2 is SASEGT. CDR3 nucleotides: TGTGCCATCCCCGGGGCCACCGCCCACGAGCAGTACTTC. Encoded protein: CAIPGATAHEQYF.

J is TRBJ1-2 and V is TRBV7-9; D not certain. The V end was cut by 5 bases, the J end by 4 bases, with 14 bases between. The germline CDR1 and CDR2 sequences are SEHNR and FQNEAQ (reference sequence). This CDR3 has 14 amino acids. The CDR3 spells CASSPPGYSYGYTF. CDR3 nucleotide sequence: TGTGCCAGCAGCCCCCCTGGATACTCCTATGGCTACACCTTC.

There are many counts of this clonotype. The chain employs TRBV14 and TRBJ2-5; no reliable D call. The CDR3 runs 13 residues. Trimming pared 5 bases from V and 9 bases from J, leaving 16 bases between. CDR1 and CDR2 (germline): SGHDN, FVKESK. This CDR3 is CASSDPRFYAQYF. The CDR3 nucleotides are TGTGCCAGCAGCGACCCCCGTTTTTATGCCCAGTACTTC.

J is TRBJ2-7 and V is TRBV2; 11 positions agree with TRBD1. CDR1 and CDR2 (germline): SNHLY, FYNNEI. The CDR3 has 14 residues. Unmatched junction bases numbered 4, after V lost 6 bases and J lost 3 bases. The CDR3 DNA is TGTGCCAGCAGGGGGACAGGGGGACTCTACGAGCAGTACTTC. This translates into CASRGTGGLYEQYF.

V and J are TRBV30 and TRBJ2-1; the match to TRBD2 covers 10 bases. After removal of 3 bases from V and 12 bases from J, the junction contained 5 bases not matched to a gene. Per the germline V gene, CDR1 is GTSNPN and CDR2 is SVGIG (reference sequence). The length of the CDR3 is 12 residues. The CDR3 DNA reads as TGTGCCTGGAGCTTAGCGGGGGGCAGGCAGTTCTTC. Encoded protein: CAWSLAGGRQFF.

Details on this clonotype: A much larger clone is a single base away; this may be a read error. V gene TRBV27 combines with J gene TRBJ1-2, with D maybe TRBD1 (5 bases). V was trimmed by 1 base and J by 7 bases, leaving 13 bases between them. CDR1 MNHEY and CDR2 SMNVEV come from the germline V gene (reference sequence). The CDR3 runs to 14 residues. CDR3 DNA: TGTGCCAGCAGTTTATGGGCAGGGCCTTTTGGCTACACCTTC. This codes for CASSLWAGPFGYTF.

In its sample, this clonotype was seen many times. The gene calls are TRBV5-1 and TRBJ2-7; 7 bases are a match to TRBD2. This CDR3 is built from 13 residues. Germline CDR1 reads SGHRS; CDR2 reads YFSETQ. J lost 3 bases, V lost 4 bases, and 4 bases had no gene match. CDR3 amino acids: CASSLGGGYEQYF. CDR3 DNA sequence: TGCGCCAGCAGCCTGGGCGGGGGCTACGAGCAGTACTTC.

Ten or more counts support this clonotype. The V call is TRBV9, the J call TRBJ1-6, with unresolved D. The V end lost 3 bases, the J end lost 6 bases, and 13 bases lay between the germline ends. The CDR3 is 15 residues long. Germline V gene sequence: CDR1 SGDLS, CDR2 YYNGEE. The CDR3 sequence: CASSARQGLNSPLHF. CDR3 sequence (DNA): TGTGCCAGCAGCGCCCGACAAGGTCTTAATTCACCCCTCCACTTT.

This clonotype came up many times. This chain uses TRBV29-1 with TRBJ2-3; D tentatively reads TRBD1 or TRBD2 (5 bases each). The CDR3 sequence is 15 residues long. V lost 4 bases and J 2 bases, leaving 16 bases between the germline ends. From germline, CDR1 is SQVTM and CDR2 ANQGSEA. In DNA form, the CDR3 reads TGCAGCGTTGTATCGGGACGATCCTCCACAGATACGCAGTATTTT. Its translation: CSVVSGRSSTDTQYF.

Ten or more counts support this clonotype. The rearrangement uses TRBV2 and TRBJ2-4, with a possible D match to TRBD1 (6 bases). CDR1 and CDR2 from the germline V gene are SNHLY and FYNNEI. The ends were cut back, 4 bases at V and 1 base at J, with 11 bases in the middle. This CDR3 is built from 15 residues. DNA of the CDR3: TGTGCCAGCAGTGCCCCGGACAGCGCCAAAAACATTCAGTACTTC. Amino acids: CASSAPDSAKNIQYF. Full variable domain (missing parts from reference TRBV2 and TRBJ2-4): EPEVTQTPSHQVTQMGQEVILRCVPISNHLYFYWYRQILGQKVEFLVSFYNNEISEKSEIFDDQFSVERPDGSNFTLKIRSTKLEDSAMYFCASSAPDSAKNIQYFGAGTRLSVL.

The V gene is TRBV7-9, the J gene TRBJ2-1; TRBD2 aligns across 8 bases. Germline trimming cut 5 bases from V and 0 bases from J; bases unmatched to any gene: 3. The CDR3 has 15 residues. Germline V gene sequence: CDR1 SEHNR, CDR2 FQNEAQ (reference sequence). The CDR3: CASSREGGSYNEQFF. As DNA, the CDR3 is TGTGCCAGCAGCCGGGAGGGGGGCTCCTACAATGAGCAGTTCTTC.